Following are 13 T cell receptor beta chains from one sample sequenced in a study of siplizumab effects on memory and regulatory T cells. Only in-frame clones appear in the TCRdb table, and some are missing; sequencing was by immunoSEQ multiplex PCR. The profile shows tens of thousands of clones, 95% of them singletons. Material for sequencing was CD8+ T cells sorted from blood. The receptors originated from a human donor in good health.

The chain is built from TRBV7-3 and TRBJ1-1; D is possibly TRBD1 (6 bases). Germline CDR1 SGHTA, CDR2 FQGTGA. V was pared by 1 base and J by 6 bases, with 15 bases between. This CDR3 has 15 amino acids. The CDR3 DNA reads as TGTGCCAGCAGCTTAATTTGGACATCAGGGGCTGAAGCTTTCTTT. Translated, it gives CASSLIWTSGAEAFF.

The chain couples TRBV5-6 to TRBJ2-3; 7 bases align to TRBD1. CDR1 SGHDT and CDR2 YYEEEE come from the germline V gene. Trimming cost V 0 bases and J 4 bases; bases outside gene matches: 2. The CDR3 has 14 amino acids. The CDR3 DNA reads as TGTGCCAGCAGCTTGGGTCAGGGGGCAGATACGCAGTATTTT. Translating it yields CASSLGQGADTQYF.

This clone appeared a single time. V is TRBV7-9 and J is TRBJ2-2, with D hard to call. Germline assignment: CDR1 SEHNR and CDR2 FQNEAQ (reference sequence). Trimming took off 5 bases at V and 7 bases at J, with 8 bases between the two ends. This CDR3 is built from 12 residues. The CDR3 DNA reads TGTGCCAGCAGCCTTAATAACGGGGAGCTGTTTTTT. This codes for CASSLNNGELFF.

J is TRBJ2-5 and V is TRBV11-2; D remains unclear. The J call is in doubt because the DNA end fits TRBJ2-7 better. The CDR3 has 14 residues. CDR1 is SGHAT and CDR2 is FQNNGV in the germline V gene. The CDR3 reads CASSLLVSSYEQYF. CDR3 coding DNA: TGTGCCAGCAGCTTATTAGTAAGCTCCTACGAGCAGTACTTC.

The chain is built from TRBV7-9 and TRBJ2-1; 13 positions agree with TRBD2. The germline gives CDR1 SEHNR, CDR2 FQNEAQ (reference sequence). The CDR3 spans 16 residues. The trim removed 4 bases at V and 10 bases at J, leaving 10 bases unmatched. DNA for the CDR3: TGTGCCAGCAGCTCCGACCGGACTAGCGGGAGCGGGGAGCAGTTCTTC. This encodes CASSSDRTSGSGEQFF.

The chain's CDR3 is CASSLIHGPEGHEQYF. CDR3 sequence (DNA): TGTGCCAGCAGCCTTATTCACGGACCTGAGGGCCACGAGCAGTACTTC. This chain uses TRBV5-5 with TRBJ2-7, with D perhaps TRBD2 (5 bases). Between the trimmed V and J ends, which lost 4 bases and 5 bases, there was a span of 22 bases. Per the germline V gene, CDR1 is SGHKS and CDR2 is YYEKEE (reference sequence). There are 16 residues in the CDR3.

J is TRBJ2-7 and V is TRBV10-3, with a weak D call TRBD2 (7 bases). Per germline, CDR1 ENHRY and CDR2 SYGVKD. V was trimmed by 0 bases and J by 3 bases, leaving 12 bases between them. The CDR3 length is 15 residues. The CDR3 is CAISESSGTLYEQYF. DNA for the CDR3: TGTGCCATCAGTGAGTCGAGCGGGACACTCTACGAGCAGTACTTC.

The CDR3 coding sequence is TGTGCCAGCAGCACACCTCCAGGCGGATTCTCCTACAATGAGCAGTTCTTC. As protein: CASSTPPGGFSYNEQFF. This rearrangement joins TRBV7-9 to TRBJ2-1; D gene ambiguous. There are 17 residues in the CDR3. In germline, CDR1 is SEHNR, CDR2 FQNEAQ (reference sequence). The V end lost 5 bases, the J end lost 0 bases, and 17 bases lay between the germline ends.

J is TRBJ2-2 and V is TRBV11-3; tentative D call: TRBD1 (5 bases). Trimming stripped 5 bases from V and 3 bases from J, with 19 bases between. CDR3 length: 17 amino acids. The V gene's germline CDR1 is SGHNT and CDR2 YENEEA. CDR3 sequence: CASSQGVGQGDTGELFF. CDR3 DNA: TGTGCCAGCAGCCAAGGGGTTGGACAAGGGGACACCGGGGAGCTGTTTTTT. The full variable domain, in which reference TRBV11-3 and TRBJ2-2 provide the parts outside the CDR3, is EAGVVQSPRYKIIEKKQPVAFWCNPISGHNTLYWYLQNLGQGPELLIRYENEEAVDDSQLPKDRFSAERLKGVDSTLKIQPAELGDSAVYLCASSQGVGQGDTGELFFGEGSRLTVL.

The V gene is TRBV29-1, the J gene TRBJ2-3, with 7 bases fitting TRBD2. V trimming: 5 bases; J trimming: 2 bases; junction bases outside the gene matches: 10. CDR1 and CDR2 (germline): SQVTM, ANQGSEA. This CDR3 is 15 amino acids long. CDR3 sequence reads: CSVLLADLNTDTQYF. The CDR3 region has the DNA TGCAGCGTTCTCCTAGCGGACCTCAACACAGATACGCAGTATTTT.

The V and J genes are TRBV2 and TRBJ2-1; the match to TRBD2 covers 12 bases. This CDR3 region has 14 residues. V was clipped by 9 bases and J by 7 bases; unmatched bases: 7. The germline V gene has CDR1 SNHLY and CDR2 FYNNEI. The CDR3 here is CARELAGGRNEQFF. The CDR3 nucleotides read TGTGCCAGGGAACTAGCGGGAGGAAGGAATGAGCAGTTCTTC.

The chain has TRBV19 and TRBJ1-5; no definite D call. Germline V gives CDR1 LNHDA, CDR2 SQIVND (reference sequence). V was cut by 3 bases and J by 1 base, with 4 bases left in between. CDR3 length: 13 residues. The CDR3 region has the DNA TGTGCCAGTAGTATTTCAAGCAATCAGCCCCAGCATTTT. This codes for CASSISSNQPQHF.

The V call is TRBV2, the J call TRBJ2-3, with D perhaps matching TRBD2 (7 bases). V was trimmed by 3 bases and J by 1 base, leaving 14 bases between them. The CDR3 sequence is 16 residues long. Germline CDR1 SNHLY, CDR2 FYNNEI. CDR3 loop: CASSDRGAFGTDTQYF. DNA for the CDR3: TGTGCCAGCAGTGATCGGGGGGCATTTGGCACAGATACGCAGTATTTT.